The entry below describes one T cell receptor beta chain. This clonotype was picked up a small number of times. What antigen it recognizes has not been identified. Per-base quality was not reported, and no clone a single base away is much larger than it. The CDR3 covers 16 residues, taking in both the cysteine and the phenylalanine. Just CDR3 DNA is preserved here, 48 bases in frame from base 1. Trimming removed 1 base from V and 0 bases from J, leaving 10 bases between the germline ends. This record belongs to a study of T-cell memory formation after mild COVID-19 (dated by TCRdb to the early 2020s). General notes on the study: TCR sequence clusters from the two donors were found to be largely donor specific. The cohort comprised two young, previously healthy adult volunteers, one female and one male. Longitudinal TCRalpha and TCRbeta repertoire sequencing tracked T-cell clones expanding and contracting after mild COVID-19 in a couple of donors. The paper's findings and limits, for the study overall: SARS-CoV-2 specificity of the second-wave clones peaking on day 37 was not confirmed. Clones that contracted from day 15 to 85 showed balanced CD4/CD8 phenotypes, whereas a second wave of clones that expanded from day 15 to 37 leaned towards CD4+. Only two mild cases were covered in the study, and larger cohorts including severe cases with pre-infection samples were considered necessary. Contracting CD4+ clones appeared mostly in the CM and EM memory subsets, whereas CD8+ clones were enriched in EMRA. The detection of some responding clones in pre-infection memory suggests that pre-existing cross-reactive memory T cells joined the SARS-CoV-2 response.

Ficoll-Paque density gradient centrifugation was the method used to isolate PBMCs. For sequencing, an Illumina NovaSeq 6000 was employed. Using 5'RACE with constant-segment primers, TCRalpha and TCRbeta cDNA libraries were constructed, with sample barcodes and unique molecular identifiers added in the process. Trizol reagent was used to extract RNA from every sample. Amplification of the libraries took two PCR steps, and the second step added a second sample barcode plus Illumina TruSeq adapters. Sequencing of the libraries was done on an Illumina NovaSeq, producing 2 x 150 bp paired-end reads. The authors' pipeline ran thus. The reads were demultiplexed and collapsed into UMI-guided consensus sequences using migec v1.2.7. With mixcr v2.1.11, UMI consensuses were aligned to TRA and TRB V and J templates and assembled into clonotypes. Clonotypes were classified as expanded or contracted when called significant by both edgeR and NoisET, with noise models trained on biological replicates. For edgeR calls, the thresholds were a false discovery rate-adjusted p below 0.01 and a log2 fold-change of 1. As an exploratory analysis of dynamics, max-normalized trajectories of the 1000 most abundant clonotypes were examined with PCA combined with hierarchical clustering. The CD4 or CD8 phenotype of responding clones was assigned using the separately sequenced CD4+ and CD8+ repertoires. TCRdb trimmed the raw reads at Q25, called clones with MiXCR and kept productive beta chains. Rows are unified per CDR3 protein, each entry keeping the most common DNA and genes. The V and J calls and clone size come from TCRdb's table, not from the authors' own analysis. This sample lists approximately 260,000 distinct CDR3 sequences; 15% to 20% were detected once. The ten largest make up 22% of the sample.

The specimen sequenced was PBMCs or a T cell subset sorted from them (not recorded which). The sequence came from a man aged 18-30 years who had mild COVID-19 (a few samples of this study predate the infection). The sample titles of this study are shuffled in the database, so cell type and time point are left out; the donor was told from shared clones. The rearrangement combines TRBV12-3 or TRBV12-4 with TRBJ1-3; there is no confident call for the D gene. This receptor carries the CDR3 CASSLGGSISGNTIYF. DNA sequence: TGTGCCAGCAGTTTAGGCGGATCGATCTCTGGAAACACCATATATTTT.